The clone carrying this TCR beta chain was observed a single time. These data are taken from a study of control samples from healthy donors and cancer patients. Per the germline V gene, CDR1 is MNHEY and CDR2 is SMNVEV (reference sequence). CDR3 length equals 14 residues. V lost 3 bases and J lost 3; bases outside the gene matches: 4. The table came from immunoSEQ multiplex PCR; TCRdb's copy has only in-frame clones and leaves some out. The table has about 220,000 clones, roughly 94% seen once; the top ten hold approximately 1.4%. Sequencing used blood. This rearrangement joins TRBV27 to TRBJ2-5; 7 positions agree with TRBD2. The sequence was obtained from a man aged 50 to 59 in good health. CDR3 sequence reads: CASSLGLAEETQYF. CDR3 sequence (DNA): TGTGCCAGCAGTTTGGGGCTAGCGGAAGAGACCCAGTACTTC.